Below, 25 T cell receptor beta chains from the same sample are listed, as sequenced in a study of glioma-infiltrating T cells. TCR alpha and beta CDR3 regions were amplified from RNA using iRepertoire nested multiplex PCR. TCRdb used MiXCR to reprocess the multiplex PCR reads, holding one entry per CDR3 protein. The table lists 95,000 to 110,000 distinct CDR3 sequences, about 30% of them singletons. Specimen: glioma tissue, nonneoplastic brain tissue, or PBMCs (not recorded which). All receptors come from a human donor with low-grade glioma or glioblastoma, undergoing nonglioma brain surgery, or in good health (not recorded which).

J is TRBJ2-1 and V is TRBV20-1; D not resolved. The CDR3 consists of 13 residues. V lost 5 bases and J 3 bases, leaving 11 bases between the germline ends. The V gene's germline CDR1 is DFQATT and CDR2 SNEGSKA (reference sequence). In nucleotides, the CDR3 is TGCAGTGCTGGACCTTGGAACTACAATGAGCAGTTCTTC. Translated: CSAGPWNYNEQFF.

On this clonotype: A much larger clone sits a single nucleotide away, making a read error possible. V usage is TRBV18 and J usage is TRBJ2-1; D is unresolved. V was pared by 3 bases and J by 7 bases, with 13 bases between. The germline gives CDR1 KGHSH, CDR2 LQKENI. There are 14 residues in the CDR3. CDR3 DNA sequence: TGTGCCAGCTCACCCGTCGGCGACTCGAATGAGCAGTTCTTC. This codes for CASSPVGDSNEQFF.

This clonotype was observed at least ten times. The rearrangement joins TRBV4-2 to TRBJ2-1; 16 nucleotides match TRBD2. J was trimmed by 6 bases and V by 3 bases; bases with no gene match: 5. This CDR3 has 17 amino acids. Germline loops: CDR1 LGHNA, CDR2 YNFKEQ. Here the CDR3 DNA reads TGTGCCAGCAGCCAGGGACTAGCGGGGGGGCCAGGCAATGAGCAGTTCTTC. It is translated as CASSQGLAGGPGNEQFF.

This clonotype was counted only a few times. The chain joins TRBV20-1 to TRBJ2-7, with 10 bases matching TRBD2. This CDR3 has 15 residues. From germline, CDR1 is DFQATT and CDR2 SNEGSKA (reference sequence). V dropped 6 bases and J dropped 2; count of bases not matched to a gene: 10. CDR3 nucleotides: TGCAGTGCGGCCACACTAGCGGGGCCCCCCTACGAGCAGTACTTC. Protein sequence: CSAATLAGPPYEQYF.

The sample holds many counts of this clonotype. The rearrangement uses TRBV12-3 or TRBV12-4 and TRBJ2-5; 8 positions agree with TRBD2. The V segment lost 8 bases and the J segment 0 bases; nucleotides outside the gene matches: 5. The CDR3 is 14 residues long. In DNA, the CDR3 is TGTGCCAGCTCTCGTAGCGGGGACCAAGAGACCCAGTACTTC. As protein: CASSRSGDQETQYF.

This clonotype was counted many times. The chain recombines TRBV27 with TRBJ1-5; 7 nucleotides agree with TRBD1. V was clipped by 5 bases and J by 6 bases; unmatched bases: 10. The CDR3 is 15 residues long. Germline V lookup: CDR1 MNHEY, CDR2 SMNVEV (reference sequence). In nucleotides, the CDR3 is TGTGCCAGCAGTCCCGGGACAGTTGCAGCTCAGCCCCAGCATTTT. It codes for CASSPGTVAAQPQHF.

The chain combines TRBV12-3 or TRBV12-4 with TRBJ1-5, with D unresolved. This CDR3 is 15 amino acids long. V was cut by 1 base and J by 0 bases, with 7 bases left in between. The CDR3 coding sequence is TGTGCCAGCAGTTTAGTCCAGGCTAGCAATCAGCCCCAGCATTTT. It encodes CASSLVQASNQPQHF.

In this sample, this clonotype turned up many times. The chain employs TRBV5-1 and TRBJ2-3; D is unresolved. Deletions cut 4 bases from V and 2 bases from J, with 11 bases between. This CDR3 has 14 residues. Germline values: CDR1 SGHRS, CDR2 YFSETQ. The CDR3 DNA sequence: TGCGCCAGCAGCCCGCCGTTTTCCACAGATACGCAGTATTTT. As protein: CASSPPFSTDTQYF.

A word on this clonotype: This could be a read error, since a much larger clone is one nucleotide away. The chain recombines TRBV20-1 with TRBJ2-1; a possible D gene is TRBD2 (7 bases). Looked up from germline, CDR1 is DFQATT and CDR2 is SNEGSKA (reference sequence). The CDR3 sequence is 16 residues long. V was cut by 3 bases and J by 3 bases, with 18 bases left in between. CDR3 loop: CSASVGGGLYYNEQFF. The CDR3 DNA sequence: TGCAGTGCTAGTGTAGGGGGGGGCCTTTACTACAATGAGCAGTTCTTC.

About this clonotype itself: Since no conserved phenylalanine or tryptophan closes the CDR3, a read error is the likely cause. The V and J genes are TRBV12-3 or TRBV12-4 and TRBJ2-5; tentative D call: TRBD2 (5 bases). V was pared by 3 bases and J by 5 bases, with 10 bases between. The CDR3 consists of 13 residues. The chain's CDR3 is CASSLASRETQYI. CDR3 bases: TGTGCCAGCAGTTTGGCTAGCCGGGAGACCCAGTACATC.

There are many counts of this clonotype. The rearrangement joins TRBV18 to TRBJ1-2, with D tentatively TRBD1 (5 bases). The germline V gene has CDR1 KGHSH and CDR2 LQKENI. Deletions cut 5 bases from V and 0 bases from J, with 7 bases between. The CDR3 totals 13 residues. The CDR3 DNA follows: TGTGCCAGCTCATCGACAGCTAACTATGGCTACACCTTC. As protein: CASSSTANYGYTF.

This clonotype was detected ten times or more. The chain recombines TRBV16 with TRBJ1-1; D is unclear. Germline loops: CDR1 KGHSY, CDR2 FQNENV. The V end lost 6 bases, the J end lost 2 bases, and 13 bases lay between the germline ends. The CDR3 spans 14 residues. CDR3 in DNA: TGTGCCAGCAGTTACGACATTCCCAACACTGAAGCTTTCTTT. Encoded protein: CASSYDIPNTEAFF.

This clonotype was counted only a few times. The chain has TRBV11-2 and TRBJ2-3, with D possibly being TRBD1 (6 bases). V was pared by 5 bases and J by 2 bases, with 14 bases between. In germline, CDR1 is SGHAT, CDR2 FQNNGV. The CDR3 is 15 residues long. The CDR3 sequence is CASSATGTPTDTQYF. Written as DNA, the CDR3 is TGTGCCAGCAGCGCTACTGGGACACCCACAGATACGCAGTATTTT.

This sequence joins TRBV12-3 or TRBV12-4 and TRBJ2-2, with no clear D. The CDR3 has 15 residues. Trimming took off 6 bases at V and 0 bases at J, with 11 bases between the two ends. CDR3 in amino acids: CASRSRLTNTGELFF. The CDR3 DNA reads as TGTGCCAGCAGGAGTAGACTTACGAACACCGGGGAGCTGTTTTTT.

This clonotype was found many times. The chain carries TRBV4-2 and TRBJ2-1; no definite D call. CDR3 length: 15 amino acids. CDR1 LGHNA and CDR2 YNFKEQ come from the germline V gene. The V gene lost 2 bases and the J gene lost 1 base, with 9 bases spanning the gap. CDR3 sequence reads: CASSQRHQSYNEQFF. CDR3 DNA: TGTGCCAGCAGCCAACGACACCAGTCCTACAATGAGCAGTTCTTC.

Notes on this clonotype: A read error may explain this, as a much larger clone is one base away. The CDR3, as DNA: TGCAGTGCTAGTGCGAGTTTTGGTGGCTACACCTTC. It is translated as CSASASFGGYTF. The chain uses TRBV20-1 and TRBJ1-2; D is undetermined. This CDR3 is built from 12 residues. The germline gives CDR1 DFQATT, CDR2 SNEGSKA (reference sequence). The germline V and J ends were trimmed by 3 bases and 7 bases, with 12 bases remaining between them.

A word on this clonotype: A read error may explain this, as a much larger clone is one base away. The gene calls are TRBV20-1 and TRBJ1-5; 7 bases fit TRBD1. Per germline, CDR1 DFQATT and CDR2 SNEGSKA (reference sequence). This CDR3 spans 15 amino acids. With 4 bases clipped from V and 4 bases from J, the junction kept 10 bases outside the gene matches. Here the CDR3 DNA reads TGCAGTGCTAAACGAGGCGACAGGGAGAATCAGCCCCAGCATTTT. Translated: CSAKRGDRENQPQHF.

This clonotype was counted at least ten times. The J gene is TRBJ2-1, the V gene TRBV6-2 or TRBV6-3; D uncertain. CDR3 length: 13 residues. Germline CDR1 MNHEY, CDR2 SVGEGT. V dropped 5 bases and J dropped 6 bases, with 11 bases sitting between them. The CDR3 coding sequence is TGTGCCAGCAGTCCCTTATGGGCCAATGAGCAGTTCTTC. It codes for CASSPLWANEQFF.

This clonotype was found many times. V usage is TRBV6-1 and J usage is TRBJ2-4, with 9 bases that match TRBD1. V was pared by 10 bases and J by 7 bases, with 14 bases of the junction left unmatched. This CDR3 is 15 amino acids long. The germline V gene encodes CDR1 MNHNS and CDR2 SASEGT. For the CDR3, the DNA is TGTGCCACCCGCGGACAGGGGTACCCAGAGAACATTCAGTACTTC. This sequence encodes CATRGQGYPENIQYF.

This clonotype was counted ten times or more. The rearrangement uses TRBV7-2 and TRBJ2-7; D may be TRBD1 or TRBD2 (5 bases each). The CDR3 contains 14 residues. Deletions cut 4 bases from V and 2 bases from J, with 12 bases between. CDR1 and CDR2 (germline): SGHTA, FQGNSA. The CDR3 coding sequence is TGTGCCAGCAGCTCGGGACCCCCAACCTACGAGCAGTACTTC. Amino acids: CASSSGPPTYEQYF.

This clonotype came up once. One junction end disagrees with the germline gene, perhaps due to a read error. The chain links TRBV4-2 to TRBJ2-1, with TRBD2 identical over 11 bases. Germline values: CDR1 LGHNA, CDR2 YNFKEQ. CDR3 length: 16 residues. CDR3 nucleotide sequence: TGTGCCAGCAGACAAGTGGGTAGCGGGGGGGGGGATGAGCAGTTCTTC. Protein: CASRQVGSGGGDEQFF.

This clonotype turned up a few times. The chain recombines TRBV7-9 with TRBJ2-3; D is ambiguous. This CDR3 contains 15 residues. V shed 2 bases and J shed 1 base, with 10 bases lying between them. Germline CDR1 and CDR2: SEHNR and FQNEAQ (reference sequence). CDR3 bases: TGTGCCAGCAGCTTAACCACCCTTGGCACAGATACGCAGTATTTT. The encoded protein is CASSLTTLGTDTQYF.

The sample holds a few counts of this clonotype. J is TRBJ2-3 and V is TRBV12-3 or TRBV12-4; the D is unclear. V lost 8 bases and J 0 bases, leaving 12 bases between the germline ends. The length of the CDR3 is 14 residues. CDR3 loop: CASSRVPSTDTQYF. The CDR3 bases are TGTGCCAGCTCTAGGGTCCCTAGCACAGATACGCAGTATTTT.

This clonotype has just a few counts. J is TRBJ1-1 and V is TRBV10-3; the match to TRBD1 covers 7 bases. This CDR3 comprises 13 residues. In germline, CDR1 is ENHRY, CDR2 SYGVKD. J lost 5 bases, V lost 6 bases, and 6 bases had no gene match. The CDR3 DNA sequence: TGTGCCATCAGCCAGGGGGTAAGGACTGAAGCTTTCTTT. Translating gives CAISQGVRTEAFF.

This clonotype came up many times. The gene calls are TRBV20-1 and TRBJ1-2; TRBD1 is a possible D gene (6 bases). CDR1 DFQATT and CDR2 SNEGSKA come from the germline V gene (reference sequence). CDR3 length: 14 residues. V dropped 2 bases and J dropped 5 bases, with 15 bases sitting between them. CDR3 sequence (DNA): TGCAGTGCTAGACCTTTGACAGGAGCTTATGGCTACACCTTC. This sequence encodes CSARPLTGAYGYTF.